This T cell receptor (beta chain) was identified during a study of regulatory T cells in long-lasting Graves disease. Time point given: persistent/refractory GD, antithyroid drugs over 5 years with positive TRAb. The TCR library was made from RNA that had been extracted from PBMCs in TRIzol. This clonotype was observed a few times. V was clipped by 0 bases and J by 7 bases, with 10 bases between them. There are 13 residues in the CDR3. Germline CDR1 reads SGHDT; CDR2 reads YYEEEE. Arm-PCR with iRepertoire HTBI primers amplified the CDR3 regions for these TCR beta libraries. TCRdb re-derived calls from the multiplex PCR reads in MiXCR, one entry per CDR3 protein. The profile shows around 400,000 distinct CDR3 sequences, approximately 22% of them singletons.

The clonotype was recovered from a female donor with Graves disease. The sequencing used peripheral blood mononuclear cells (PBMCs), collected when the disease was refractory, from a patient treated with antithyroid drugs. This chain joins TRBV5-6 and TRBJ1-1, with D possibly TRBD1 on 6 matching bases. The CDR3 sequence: CASSLDRDHEAFF. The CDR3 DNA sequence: TGTGCCAGCAGCTTGGACAGGGACCATGAAGCTTTCTTT.